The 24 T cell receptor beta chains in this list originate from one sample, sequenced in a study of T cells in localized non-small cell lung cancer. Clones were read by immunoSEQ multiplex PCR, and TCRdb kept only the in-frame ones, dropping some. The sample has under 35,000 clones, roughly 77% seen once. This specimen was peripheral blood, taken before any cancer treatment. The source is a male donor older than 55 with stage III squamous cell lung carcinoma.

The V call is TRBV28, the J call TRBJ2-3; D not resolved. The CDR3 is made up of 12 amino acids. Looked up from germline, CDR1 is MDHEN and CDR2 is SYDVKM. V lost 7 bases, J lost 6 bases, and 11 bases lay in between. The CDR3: CASTPRRDTQYF. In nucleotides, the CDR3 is TGTGCCAGCACCCCCCGGCGGGATACGCAGTATTTT.

As DNA, the CDR3 is TGTGCCACCAGCAGAGGCCGTCAGGCAGGTAACTACGAGCAGTACTTC. This codes for CATSRGRQAGNYEQYF. The chain employs TRBV15 and TRBJ2-7; the D is unclear. The CDR3 length is 16 residues. Germline assignment: CDR1 LNHNV and CDR2 YYDKDF (reference sequence). V was shortened by 1 base and J by 3 bases, with 16 bases between the two germline ends.

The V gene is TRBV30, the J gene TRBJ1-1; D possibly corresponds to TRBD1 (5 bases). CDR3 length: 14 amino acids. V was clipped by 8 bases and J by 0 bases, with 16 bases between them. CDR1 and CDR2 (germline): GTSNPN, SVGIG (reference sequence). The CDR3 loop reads CAGFRGVLNTEAFF. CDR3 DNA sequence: TGTGCCGGGTTCCGGGGGGTATTGAACACTGAAGCTTTCTTT.

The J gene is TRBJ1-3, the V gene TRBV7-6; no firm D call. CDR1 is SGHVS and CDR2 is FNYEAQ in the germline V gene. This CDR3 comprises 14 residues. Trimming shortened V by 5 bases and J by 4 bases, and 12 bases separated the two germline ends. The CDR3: CASSPGRVGNTIYF. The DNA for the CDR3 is TGTGCCAGCAGCCCGGGGAGGGTGGGAAACACCATATATTTT. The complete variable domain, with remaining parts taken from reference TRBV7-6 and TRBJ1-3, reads GAGVSQSPRYKVTKRGQDVALRCDPISGHVSLYWYRQALGQGPEFLTYFNYEAQQDKSGLPNDRFSAERPEGSISTLTIQRTEQRDSAMYRCASSPGRVGNTIYFGEGSWLTVV.

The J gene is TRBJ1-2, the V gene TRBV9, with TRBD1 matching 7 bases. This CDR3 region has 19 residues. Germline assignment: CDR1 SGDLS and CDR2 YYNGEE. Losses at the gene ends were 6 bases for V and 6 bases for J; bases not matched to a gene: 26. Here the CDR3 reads CASTHAVRGGGDDGNGYTF. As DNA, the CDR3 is TGTGCCAGCACCCACGCGGTAAGGGGAGGGGGCGACGATGGTAATGGCTACACCTTC.

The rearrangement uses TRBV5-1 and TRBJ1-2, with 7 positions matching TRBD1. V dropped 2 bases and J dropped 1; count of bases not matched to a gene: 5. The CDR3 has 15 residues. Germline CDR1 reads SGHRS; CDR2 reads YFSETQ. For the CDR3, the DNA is TGCGCCAGCAGCTTTTCAACAGGGGATAACTATGGCTACACCTTC. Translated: CASSFSTGDNYGYTF. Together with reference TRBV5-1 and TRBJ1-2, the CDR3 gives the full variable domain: KAGVTQTPRYLIKTRGQQVTLSCSPISGHRSVSWYQQTPGQGLQFLFEYFSETQRNKGNFPGRFSGRQFSNSRSEMNVSTLELGDSALYLCASSFSTGDNYGYTFGSGTRLTVV.

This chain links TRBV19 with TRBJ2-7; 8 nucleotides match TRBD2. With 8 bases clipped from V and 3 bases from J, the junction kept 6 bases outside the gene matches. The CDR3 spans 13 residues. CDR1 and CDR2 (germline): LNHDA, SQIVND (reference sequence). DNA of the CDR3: TGTGCCAGTGCTGTAGCGGGATTCTACGAGCAGTACTTC. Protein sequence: CASAVAGFYEQYF.

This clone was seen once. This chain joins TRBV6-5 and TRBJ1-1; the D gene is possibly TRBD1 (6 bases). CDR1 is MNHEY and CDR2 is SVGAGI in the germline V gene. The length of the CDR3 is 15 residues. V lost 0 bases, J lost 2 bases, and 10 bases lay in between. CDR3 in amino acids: CASSYSSRGNTEAFF. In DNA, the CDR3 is TGTGCCAGCAGTTACTCGAGCAGGGGAAACACTGAAGCTTTCTTT.

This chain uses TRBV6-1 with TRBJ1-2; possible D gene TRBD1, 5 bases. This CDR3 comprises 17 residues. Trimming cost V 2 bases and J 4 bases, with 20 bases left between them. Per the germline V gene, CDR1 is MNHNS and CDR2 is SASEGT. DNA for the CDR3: TGTGCCAGCAGTGAAAAGATAGACAGTCCATCCGGCTATGGCTACACCTTC. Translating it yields CASSEKIDSPSGYGYTF.

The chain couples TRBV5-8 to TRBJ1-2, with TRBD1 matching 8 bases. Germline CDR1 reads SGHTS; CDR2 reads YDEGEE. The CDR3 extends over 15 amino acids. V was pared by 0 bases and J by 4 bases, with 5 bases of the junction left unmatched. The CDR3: CASSLAGQGLYGYTF. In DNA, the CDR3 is TGTGCCAGCAGCTTGGCCGGACAGGGCCTCTATGGCTACACCTTC.

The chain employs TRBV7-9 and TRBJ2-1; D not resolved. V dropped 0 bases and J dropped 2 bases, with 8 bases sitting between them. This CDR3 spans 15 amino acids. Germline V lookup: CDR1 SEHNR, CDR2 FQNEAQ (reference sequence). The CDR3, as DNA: TGTGCCAGCAGCTTAGCTTTGGGTGCCTACAATGAGCAGTTCTTC. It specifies CASSLALGAYNEQFF.

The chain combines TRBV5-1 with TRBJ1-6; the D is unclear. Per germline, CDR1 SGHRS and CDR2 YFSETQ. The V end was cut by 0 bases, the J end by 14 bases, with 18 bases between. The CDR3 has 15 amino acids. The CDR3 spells CASSLDRLNLGTLHF. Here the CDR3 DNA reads TGCGCCAGCAGCTTGGACCGCCTCAATTTAGGCACCCTCCACTTT.

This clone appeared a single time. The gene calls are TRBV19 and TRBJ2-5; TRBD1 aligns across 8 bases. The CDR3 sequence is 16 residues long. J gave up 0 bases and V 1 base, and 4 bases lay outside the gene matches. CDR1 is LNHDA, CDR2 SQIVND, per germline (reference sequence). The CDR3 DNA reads TGTGCCAGTAGTATAGGGGGGACAGGAAACCAAGAGACCCAGTACTTC. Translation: CASSIGGTGNQETQYF.

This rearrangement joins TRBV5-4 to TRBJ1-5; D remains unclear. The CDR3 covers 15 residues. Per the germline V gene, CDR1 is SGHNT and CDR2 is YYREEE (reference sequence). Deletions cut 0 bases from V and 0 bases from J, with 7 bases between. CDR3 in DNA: TGTGCCAGCAGCTTGGACGGCAATAGCAATCAGCCCCAGCATTTT. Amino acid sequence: CASSLDGNSNQPQHF.

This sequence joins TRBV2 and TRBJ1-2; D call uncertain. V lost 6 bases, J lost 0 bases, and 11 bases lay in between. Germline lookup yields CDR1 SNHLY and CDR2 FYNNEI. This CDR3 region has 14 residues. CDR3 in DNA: TGTGCCAGCAGAAACGACGGAACTAACTATGGCTACACCTTC. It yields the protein CASRNDGTNYGYTF.

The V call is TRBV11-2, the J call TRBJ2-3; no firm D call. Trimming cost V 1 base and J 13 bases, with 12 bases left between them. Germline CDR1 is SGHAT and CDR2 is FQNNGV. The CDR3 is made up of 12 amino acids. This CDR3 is CASSLVTSREYF. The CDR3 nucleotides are TGTGCCAGCAGCTTAGTGACGTCTCGGGAGTATTTT. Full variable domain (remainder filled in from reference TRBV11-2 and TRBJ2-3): EAGVAQSPRYKIIEKRQSVAFWCNPISGHATLYWYQQILGQGPKLLIQFQNNGVVDDSQLPKDRFSAERLKGVDSTLKIQPAKLEDSAVYLCASSLVTSREYFGPGTRLTVL.

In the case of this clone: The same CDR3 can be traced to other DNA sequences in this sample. The CDR3: CASSPKRQGSNEQFF. The CDR3 nucleotides read TGTGCCAGCTCACCAAAGCGGCAGGGCAGCAATGAGCAGTTCTTC. This sequence joins TRBV18 and TRBJ2-1, with D perhaps given as TRBD1 or TRBD2 (5 bases each). The germline CDR1 and CDR2 sequences are KGHSH and LQKENI. The CDR3 is made up of 15 amino acids. Trimming removed 2 bases at V and 6 bases at J, with 14 bases between.

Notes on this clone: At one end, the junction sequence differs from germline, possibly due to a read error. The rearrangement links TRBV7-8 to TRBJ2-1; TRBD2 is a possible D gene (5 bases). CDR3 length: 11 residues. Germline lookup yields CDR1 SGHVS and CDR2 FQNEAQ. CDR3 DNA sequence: TGTGCCAGCAGCATAGCGAATGAGCAGTTCTTC. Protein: CASSIANEQFF.

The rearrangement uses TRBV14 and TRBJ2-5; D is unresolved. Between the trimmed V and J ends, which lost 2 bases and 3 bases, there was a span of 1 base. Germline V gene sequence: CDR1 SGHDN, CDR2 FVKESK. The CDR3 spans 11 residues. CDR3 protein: CASSQKETQYF. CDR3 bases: TGTGCCAGCAGCCAAAAAGAGACCCAGTACTTC.

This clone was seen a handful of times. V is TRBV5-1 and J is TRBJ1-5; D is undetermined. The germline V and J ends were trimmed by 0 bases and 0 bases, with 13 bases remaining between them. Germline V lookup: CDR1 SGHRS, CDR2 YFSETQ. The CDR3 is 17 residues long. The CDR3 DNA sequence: TGCGCCAGCAGCTTGGTAGCGGGCGGGAGTAGCAATCAGCCCCAGCATTTT. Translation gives CASSLVAGGSSNQPQHF.

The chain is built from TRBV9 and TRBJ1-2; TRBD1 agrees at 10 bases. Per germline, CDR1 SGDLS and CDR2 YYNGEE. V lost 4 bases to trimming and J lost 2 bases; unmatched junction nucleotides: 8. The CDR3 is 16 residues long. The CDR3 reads CASSPGGGQGNYGYTF. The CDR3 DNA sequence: TGTGCCAGCAGCCCCGGGGGGGGACAGGGGAACTATGGCTACACCTTC.

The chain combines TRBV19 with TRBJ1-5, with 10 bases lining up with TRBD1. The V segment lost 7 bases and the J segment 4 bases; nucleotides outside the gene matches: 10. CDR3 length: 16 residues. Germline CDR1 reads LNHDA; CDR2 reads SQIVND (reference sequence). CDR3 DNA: TGTGCCAGTATCGGGACAGGGGAGGCCCTTAATCAGCCCCAGCATTTT. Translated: CASIGTGEALNQPQHF.

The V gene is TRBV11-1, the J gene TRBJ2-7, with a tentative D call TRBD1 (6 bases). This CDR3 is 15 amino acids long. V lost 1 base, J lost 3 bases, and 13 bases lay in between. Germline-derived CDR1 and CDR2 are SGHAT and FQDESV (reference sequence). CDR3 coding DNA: TGTGCCAGCAGCTTAGGATGGGGGCTCGTCTACGAGCAGTACTTC. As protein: CASSLGWGLVYEQYF.

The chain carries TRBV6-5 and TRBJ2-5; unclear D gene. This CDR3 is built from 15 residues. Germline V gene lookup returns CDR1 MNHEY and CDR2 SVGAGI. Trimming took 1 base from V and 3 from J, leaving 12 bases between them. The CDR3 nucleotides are TGTGCCAGCAGTTACTTCCCGACAAGTAAAGAGACCCAGTACTTC. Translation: CASSYFPTSKETQYF.